A selection of T cell receptor beta chains follows, all from one sample in a study of cytomegalovirus exposure and HLA in healthy donors. Measured with immunoSEQ multiplex PCR; TCRdb has only the in-frame clones, and not every one. The sample yields 170,000 or so clones, around 82% seen once. Specimen: PBMCs. These receptors were obtained from a woman aged 45-65 years in good health and CMV-seropositive. Both conserved end residues are part of each CDR3. The order of the fields is J gene, V gene, clone size, D gene, CDR3 protein, CDR3 DNA. D genes are given only for firm matches. Expanded clones get a size class; other rows say once, few or many, or leave the size out.

j_call: TRBJ2-5; v_call: TRBV19; clone_size: NA; d_call: NA; cdr3_aa: CASSIGLSMTQETQYF; cdr3_nt: TGTGCCAGTAGTATAGGACTGAGCATGACCCAAGAGACCCAGTACTTC
j_call: TRBJ1-5; v_call: TRBV28; clone_size: NA; d_call: NA; cdr3_aa: CASSLSGPNQPQHF; cdr3_nt: TGTGCCAGCAGTTTATCAGGGCCCAATCAGCCCCAGCATTTT
j_call: TRBJ1-1; v_call: TRBV5-1; clone_size: once; d_call: TRBD1; cdr3_aa: CASSPDRVDTEAFF; cdr3_nt: TGCGCCAGCAGCCCGGACAGGGTAGACACTGAAGCTTTCTTT
j_call: TRBJ1-2; v_call: TRBV2; clone_size: NA; d_call: TRBD1; cdr3_aa: CASSVGTGQYGYTF; cdr3_nt: TGTGCCAGCAGTGTAGGGACAGGGCAGTATGGCTACACCTTC
j_call: TRBJ1-4; v_call: TRBV6-5; clone_size: NA; d_call: TRBD1; cdr3_aa: CASTQGARYEKLFF; cdr3_nt: TGTGCCAGCACACAGGGGGCGCGGTACGAAAAACTGTTTTTT
j_call: TRBJ1-4; v_call: TRBV7-9; clone_size: NA; d_call: NA; cdr3_aa: CASSLVRGGGREKLFF; cdr3_nt: TGTGCCAGCAGCTTAGTGCGAGGCGGGGGCAGGGAAAAACTGTTTTTT
j_call: TRBJ2-5; v_call: TRBV9; clone_size: NA; d_call: TRBD2; cdr3_aa: CASSRAGGRETQYF; cdr3_nt: TGTGCCAGCAGCAGAGCGGGGGGAAGGGAGACCCAGTACTTC
j_call: TRBJ1-2; v_call: TRBV19; clone_size: NA; d_call: TRBD1; cdr3_aa: CASTRTGHGYTF; cdr3_nt: TGTGCCAGTACCAGGACAGGGCATGGCTACACCTTC
j_call: TRBJ2-3; v_call: TRBV5-4; clone_size: NA; d_call: TRBD2; cdr3_aa: CASSSQRGGTDTQYF; cdr3_nt: TGTGCCAGCAGCTCGCAGCGGGGGGGCACAGATACGCAGTATTTT
j_call: TRBJ2-7; v_call: TRBV10-2; clone_size: NA; d_call: NA; cdr3_aa: CASSELRLGVSSYEQYF; cdr3_nt: TGCGCCAGCAGTGAGTTAAGATTAGGGGTCAGCTCCTACGAGCAGTACTTC
j_call: TRBJ1-1; v_call: TRBV13; clone_size: NA; d_call: NA; cdr3_aa: CASSLVGENTEAFF; cdr3_nt: TGTGCCAGCAGCTTAGTAGGGGAAAACACTGAAGCTTTCTTT
j_call: TRBJ2-3; v_call: TRBV5-1; clone_size: NA; d_call: NA; cdr3_aa: CASSLEGSFTDTQYF; cdr3_nt: TGCGCCAGCAGCTTGGAAGGTAGCTTTACTGATACGCAGTATTTT
j_call: TRBJ2-7; v_call: TRBV27; clone_size: NA; d_call: TRBD1; cdr3_aa: CASSLLGDRADEQYF; cdr3_nt: TGTGCCAGCAGTTTATTAGGAGACAGGGCCGACGAGCAGTACTTC
j_call: TRBJ1-5; v_call: TRBV15; clone_size: NA; d_call: TRBD1; cdr3_aa: CATSRGGQVGQPQHF; cdr3_nt: TGTGCCACCAGCAGGGGAGGACAGGTCGGTCAGCCCCAGCATTTT
j_call: TRBJ2-1; v_call: TRBV6-1; clone_size: NA; d_call: NA; cdr3_aa: CASSEASGGSINEQFF; cdr3_nt: TGTGCCAGCAGTGAAGCGTCGGGGGGCTCTATCAATGAGCAGTTCTTC
j_call: TRBJ2-7; v_call: TRBV9; clone_size: NA; d_call: NA; cdr3_aa: CASSVGLTSYEQYF; cdr3_nt: TGTGCCAGCAGCGTTGGCCTTACCTCCTACGAGCAGTACTTC
j_call: TRBJ2-1; v_call: TRBV30; clone_size: once; d_call: TRBD2; cdr3_aa: CAWSQAGVLTNEQFF; cdr3_nt: TGTGCCTGGAGTCAAGCGGGGGTTTTGACTAATGAGCAGTTCTTC
j_call: TRBJ2-5; v_call: TRBV9; clone_size: few; d_call: TRBD1; cdr3_aa: CASSVAGTGVSETQYF; cdr3_nt: TGTGCCAGCAGCGTGGCCGGGACAGGGGTCTCTGAGACCCAGTACTTC
j_call: TRBJ2-5; v_call: TRBV28; clone_size: NA; d_call: TRBD1; cdr3_aa: CASSSRTGGVPGGKETQYF; cdr3_nt: TGTGCCAGCAGCTCTCGGACAGGGGGCGTTCCAGGGGGCAAAGAGACCCAGTACTTC
j_call: TRBJ2-3; v_call: TRBV18; clone_size: NA; d_call: TRBD1; cdr3_aa: CASSPPRTGIKDTQYF; cdr3_nt: TGTGCCAGCTCACCTCCCCGGACAGGGATTAAGGATACGCAGTATTTT
j_call: TRBJ2-3; v_call: TRBV5-1; clone_size: NA; d_call: TRBD1; cdr3_aa: CASSGTGGVTDTQYF; cdr3_nt: TGCGCCAGCAGCGGCACAGGGGGCGTCACAGATACGCAGTATTTT
j_call: TRBJ2-7; v_call: TRBV2; clone_size: NA; d_call: NA; cdr3_aa: CASSEGHSYEQYF; cdr3_nt: TGTGCCAGCAGTGAGGGCCACTCCTACGAGCAGTACTTC
j_call: TRBJ1-1; v_call: TRBV7-6; clone_size: NA; d_call: NA; cdr3_aa: CASSPGFGPNTEAFF; cdr3_nt: TGTGCCAGCAGCCCCGGATTTGGGCCGAACACTGAAGCTTTCTTT
j_call: TRBJ1-1; v_call: TRBV7-9; clone_size: few; d_call: NA; cdr3_aa: CASSFQGPPGTEAFF; cdr3_nt: TGTGCCAGCAGCTTTCAAGGACCGCCGGGGACTGAAGCTTTCTTT
j_call: TRBJ2-2; v_call: TRBV4-2; clone_size: NA; d_call: NA; cdr3_aa: CASSQETGAGTGELFF; cdr3_nt: TGTGCCAGCAGCCAAGAAACGGGAGCGGGCACCGGGGAGCTGTTTTTT
j_call: TRBJ2-1; v_call: TRBV7-9; clone_size: NA; d_call: TRBD2; cdr3_aa: CASSSTSGGENEQFF; cdr3_nt: TGTGCCAGCAGCTCGACTAGCGGGGGGGAAAATGAGCAGTTCTTC
j_call: TRBJ1-1; v_call: TRBV14; clone_size: once; d_call: TRBD1; cdr3_aa: CASSQVPGGEAFF; cdr3_nt: TGTGCCAGCAGCCAAGTTCCAGGGGGCGAAGCTTTCTTT
j_call: TRBJ2-1; v_call: TRBV7-2; clone_size: NA; d_call: TRBD2; cdr3_aa: CASSPSGGSQGQFF; cdr3_nt: TGTGCCAGCAGCCCTAGCGGGGGGTCACAGGGGCAGTTCTTC